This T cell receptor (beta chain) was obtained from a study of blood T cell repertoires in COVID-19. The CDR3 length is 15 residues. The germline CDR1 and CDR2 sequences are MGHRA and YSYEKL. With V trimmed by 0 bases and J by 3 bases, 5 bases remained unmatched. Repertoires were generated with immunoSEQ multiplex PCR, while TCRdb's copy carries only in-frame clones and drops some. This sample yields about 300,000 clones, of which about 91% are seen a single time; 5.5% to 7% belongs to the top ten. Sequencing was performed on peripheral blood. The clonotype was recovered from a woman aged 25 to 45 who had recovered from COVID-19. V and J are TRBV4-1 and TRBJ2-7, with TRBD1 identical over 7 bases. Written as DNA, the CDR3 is TGCGCCAGCAGCCAAGATCACAGGGGTTTCTACGAGCAGTACTTC. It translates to CASSQDHRGFYEQYF.